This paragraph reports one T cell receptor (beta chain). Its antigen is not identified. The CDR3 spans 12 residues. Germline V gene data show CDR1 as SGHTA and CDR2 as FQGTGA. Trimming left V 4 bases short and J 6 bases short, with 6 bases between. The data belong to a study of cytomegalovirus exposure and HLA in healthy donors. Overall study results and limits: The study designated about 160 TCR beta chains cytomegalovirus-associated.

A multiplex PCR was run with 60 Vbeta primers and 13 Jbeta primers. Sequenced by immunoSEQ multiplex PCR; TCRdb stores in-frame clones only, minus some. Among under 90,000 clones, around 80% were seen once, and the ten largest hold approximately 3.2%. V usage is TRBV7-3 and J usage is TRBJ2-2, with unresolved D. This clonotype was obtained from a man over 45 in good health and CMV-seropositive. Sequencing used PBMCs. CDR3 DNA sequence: TGTGCCAGCAGCTACGGTGCCGGGGAGCTGTTTTTT. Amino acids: CASSYGAGELFF.